This TCR beta chain was identified during a study of post-analysis software for immune sequencing data. On the study more broadly: Progressive-relapsing, secondary progressive and relapsing-remitting multiple sclerosis were among the disease courses included.

With respect to this clonotype: Its antigen is unidentified.

The CDR3 covers 15 residues. V lost 1 base to trimming and J lost 4 bases, with 13 bases between them. Germline lookup yields CDR1 LNHNV and CDR2 YYDKDF (reference sequence). Study-wide results and caveats: Samples from a shared batch, those prepared together, strongly co-clustered by F measure. Included in a set of about five TRBV segments more frequent in patients than controls were TRBV5-6, TRBV5-1 and TRBV20-1. Significantly lower normalized Chao1 diversity was seen in multiple sclerosis patients than in controls.

The TCR beta cDNA libraries contained unique molecular identifiers. TCRdb redid the calling of the PCR reads with MiXCR, one entry per CDR3 protein. The sample has about half a million distinct CDR3 sequences, less than 40% seen once. J is TRBJ1-2 and V is TRBV15; D perhaps matches TRBD1 (6 bases). The material sequenced was blood. This TCR was recovered from a girl aged 2-17 years with multiple sclerosis. CDR3 nucleotides: TGTGCCACCAGCAGAGCGCAGACAGGCCTCTATGGCTACACCTTC. Protein product: CATSRAQTGLYGYTF. Looking up the rest from reference TRBV15 and TRBJ1-2 gives the full variable domain: DAMVIQNPRYQVTQFGKPVTLSCSQTLNHNVMYWYQQKSSQAPKLLFHYYDKDFNNEADTPDNFQSRRPNTSFCFLDIRSPGLGDTAMYLCATSRAQTGLYGYTFGSGTRLTVV.